The 24 T cell receptor beta chains given below trace back to one sample, sequenced in a study of early T cells in non-severe SARS-CoV-2 infection. TCRdb reanalysed the 5' RACE reads using MiXCR and keeps one entry per CDR3 protein. Seen here are around 50,000 distinct CDR3 sequences, 11% observed once, and the top ten hold 10%. What was sequenced was whole blood. These receptors originate from an adult who was a healthcare worker with PCR-confirmed SARS-CoV-2 infection or an uninfected control (not recorded which).

By sample share, this clonotype is large. The rearrangement joins TRBV14 to TRBJ2-2, with a possible D match to TRBD1 (5 bases). V lost 0 bases, J lost 3 bases, and 11 bases lay in between. This CDR3 spans 16 amino acids. The germline gives CDR1 SGHDN, CDR2 FVKESK. The CDR3 spells CASSQDGRDYTGELFF. CDR3 sequence (DNA): TGTGCCAGCAGCCAAGATGGCAGGGATTACACCGGGGAGCTGTTTTTT.

This clonotype has only a few counts. The chain couples TRBV5-4 to TRBJ2-2, with D perhaps TRBD1 or TRBD2 (5 bases each). V lost 5 bases, J lost 1 base, and 18 bases lay in between. The CDR3 runs 17 residues. In germline, CDR1 is SGHNT, CDR2 YYREEE (reference sequence). The CDR3 spells CASRKNGGPENTGELFF. For the CDR3, the DNA is TGTGCCAGCAGAAAGAATGGGGGACCCGAGAACACCGGGGAGCTGTTTTTT.

V usage is TRBV12-3 or TRBV12-4 and J usage is TRBJ2-7; D gene ambiguous. V was shortened by 5 bases and J by 0 bases, with 5 bases between the two germline ends. This CDR3 has 12 residues. CDR3 in amino acids: CASSPNSYEQYF. CDR3 in DNA: TGTGCCAGCAGTCCAAACTCCTACGAGCAGTACTTC.

The sample holds many counts of this clonotype. V is TRBV10-3 and J is TRBJ1-2; TRBD1 is a possible D gene (5 bases). Germline CDR1 ENHRY, CDR2 SYGVKD. CDR3 size: 14 residues. V dropped 2 bases and J dropped 4 bases, with 11 bases sitting between them. DNA for the CDR3: TGTGCCATCAGTGAGGCAGGGATCGTCTATGGCTACACCTTC. This sequence encodes CAISEAGIVYGYTF.

This clonotype was seen a few times. The gene calls are TRBV18 and TRBJ2-1, with a weak D call TRBD2 (5 bases). V lost 2 bases and J 0 bases, leaving 11 bases between the germline ends. Germline CDR1 reads KGHSH; CDR2 reads LQKENI. This CDR3 spans 16 amino acids. DNA for the CDR3: TGTGCCAGCTCACCAGTTCAGCGGAGCTCCTACAATGAGCAGTTCTTC. This sequence encodes CASSPVQRSSYNEQFF.

Many counts were recorded for this clonotype. This CDR3 is CASRRGTVNSPLHF. The CDR3 nucleotides read TGTGCCAGCAGGCGAGGGACGGTAAATTCACCCCTCCACTTT. The chain couples TRBV6-5 to TRBJ1-6; D possibly corresponds to TRBD1 (5 bases). Trimming left V 6 bases short and J 7 bases short, with 13 bases between. Germline V gene data show CDR1 as MNHEY and CDR2 as SVGAGI. The CDR3 has 14 residues.

This clonotype was observed a handful of times. The genes are TRBV11-2 and TRBJ2-5, with D possibly TRBD1 on 5 matching bases. Trimming shortened V by 5 bases and J by 5 bases, and 15 bases separated the two germline ends. The CDR3 consists of 14 residues. In germline, CDR1 is SGHAT, CDR2 FQNNGV. CDR3 sequence reads: CASSKGVASETQYF. For the CDR3, the DNA is TGTGCCAGCAGCAAAGGGGTTGCGTCGGAGACCCAGTACTTC.

The V gene is TRBV10-1, the J gene TRBJ2-5; D is uncertain. V was clipped by 10 bases and J by 5 bases, with 17 bases between them. CDR1 is WNHNN, CDR2 SYGVQD, per germline (reference sequence). CDR3 size: 13 residues. CDR3 protein: CATEKSAGETQYF. The DNA for the CDR3 is TGCGCCACCGAAAAATCTGCTGGGGAGACCCAGTACTTC.

J is TRBJ2-1 and V is TRBV20-1; D is unclear. The CDR3 has 12 residues. Trimming stripped 0 bases from V and 10 bases from J, with 10 bases between. CDR1 and CDR2 (germline): DFQATT, SNEGSKA (reference sequence). The CDR3: CSARDIEKEQFF. In DNA form, the CDR3 reads TGCAGTGCTAGAGATATTGAGAAAGAGCAGTTCTTC.

J is TRBJ1-5 and V is TRBV2; D gene uncertain. This CDR3 spans 14 amino acids. The germline CDR1 and CDR2 sequences are SNHLY and FYNNEI. Trimming removed 2 bases at V and 4 bases at J, with 9 bases between. In DNA, the CDR3 is TGTGCCAGCAGTGAACAGACCCGGAATCAGCCCCAGCATTTT. Encoded protein: CASSEQTRNQPQHF.

The chain combines TRBV10-3 with TRBJ2-1; maybe TRBD1 (5 bases). The V and J ends lost 5 bases and 0 bases respectively, with 11 bases between them. This CDR3 spans 15 amino acids. Germline CDR1 reads ENHRY; CDR2 reads SYGVKD. The CDR3 loop reads CAISTQAGSYNEQFF. The DNA for the CDR3 is TGTGCCATCAGTACACAGGCAGGCTCCTACAATGAGCAGTTCTTC.

As for this clonotype: Mismatch with germline at one junction end may stem from a read error. This chain uses TRBV7-9 with TRBJ1-4; the D gene is possibly TRBD1 (5 bases). The CDR3 is 14 residues long. The V gene's germline CDR1 is SEHNR and CDR2 FQNEAQ (reference sequence). The CDR3 DNA reads TGTGCCGGCAGGGACCTTAGGACTAATGAAAAACTGTTTTTT. This codes for CAGRDLRTNEKLFF.

The sample holds a few counts of this clonotype. The J gene is TRBJ2-7, the V gene TRBV29-1; D remains ambiguous. CDR1 SQVTM and CDR2 ANQGSEA come from the germline V gene. V shed 1 base and J shed 0 bases, with 13 bases lying between them. This CDR3 is built from 15 residues. In DNA form, the CDR3 reads TGCAGCGTTGAAGTTAGGGCTCCGAGCTCCTACGAGCAGTACTTC. Amino acid sequence: CSVEVRAPSSYEQYF.

Ten or more counts support this clonotype. V usage is TRBV12-3 or TRBV12-4 and J usage is TRBJ2-6; D possibly uses TRBD1 or TRBD2 (5 bases each). The CDR3 has 18 amino acids. The V and J ends lost 6 bases and 0 bases respectively, with 18 bases between them. The CDR3 region has the DNA TGTGCCAGCAGCCTAGGGACGGCGGGTCTCTCTGGGGCCAACGTCCTGACTTTC. Translation gives CASSLGTAGLSGANVLTF.

The chain is built from TRBV6-2 or TRBV6-3 and TRBJ2-1, with D unclear. V shed 1 base and J shed 9 bases, with 4 bases lying between them. The CDR3 length is 11 residues. The germline V gene has CDR1 MNHEY and CDR2 SVGEGT. CDR3 coding DNA: TGTGCCAGCAGTTACTTGGGTGAGCAGTTCTTC. It yields the protein CASSYLGEQFF.

As to this clonotype: This clone may be a read error of a much larger clone one base away. The chain uses TRBV12-3 or TRBV12-4 and TRBJ1-6, with D uncertain. This CDR3 region has 14 residues. CDR3 protein: CASRLGLENSPHHF. The CDR3 DNA is TGTGCCAGCAGACTTGGATTAGAGAATTCACCCCACCACTTT.

This clonotype has just a few counts. This rearrangement joins TRBV4-2 to TRBJ2-3, with 9 bases lining up with TRBD2. Germline V gene sequence: CDR1 LGHNA, CDR2 YNFKEQ. The CDR3 loop spans 18 amino acids. The junction had 13 bases not matched to a gene; V was cut back by 4 bases and J by 2 bases. CDR3 DNA: TGTGCCAGCAGCCTACTCCAAGGGCGGGAGGGCCTCACAGATACGCAGTATTTT. Its protein product is CASSLLQGREGLTDTQYF.

The CDR3 bases are TGTGCCAGCAGCCAAGGAGGGGGACCTACGCGCACCACAGATACGCAGTATTTT. Its translation: CASSQGGGPTRTTDTQYF. The chain couples TRBV3-1 to TRBJ2-3; D possibly corresponds to TRBD1 (6 bases). CDR1 is LGHDT, CDR2 YNNKEL, per germline (reference sequence). CDR3 size: 18 residues. V was trimmed by 1 base and J by 2 bases, leaving 19 bases between them.

In this sample, this clonotype turned up many times. The J gene is TRBJ1-1, the V gene TRBV15, with TRBD1 matching 9 bases. V shed 0 bases, J shed 6 bases, and the junction held 8 bases outside the gene matches. The CDR3 consists of 16 residues. The germline V gene encodes CDR1 LNHNV and CDR2 YYDKDF (reference sequence). The CDR3 loop is CATSRDRQGGRSEAFF. DNA of the CDR3: TGTGCCACCAGCAGAGATCGACAGGGGGGAAGGTCTGAAGCTTTCTTT. The whole variable domain, remainder taken from reference TRBV15 and TRBJ1-1, is DAMVIQNPRYQVTQFGKPVTLSCSQTLNHNVMYWYQQKSSQAPKLLFHYYDKDFNNEADTPDNFQSRRPNTSFCFLDIRSPGLGDTAMYLCATSRDRQGGRSEAFFGQGTRLTVV.

The chain uses TRBV20-1 and TRBJ2-2, with D perhaps matching TRBD2 (5 bases). The ends were cut back, 6 bases at V and 0 bases at J, with 11 bases in the middle. CDR3 length equals 14 residues. Germline values: CDR1 DFQATT, CDR2 SNEGSKA (reference sequence). CDR3 DNA: TGCAGTGCCGCTAGCCCTACGAACACCGGGGAGCTGTTTTTT. It codes for CSAASPTNTGELFF.

Only a few counts were recorded for this clonotype. The rearrangement joins TRBV10-2 to TRBJ1-6, with 7 positions matching TRBD1. After removal of 10 bases from V and 5 bases from J, the junction contained 5 bases not matched to a gene. Germline-derived CDR1 and CDR2 are WSHSY and SAAADI. This CDR3 has 13 residues. The CDR3 region has the DNA TGCGCCACCGCGGGACAGAATAATTCACCCCTCCACTTT. It translates to CATAGQNNSPLHF.

This clonotype was seen at least ten times. This sequence joins TRBV6-6 and TRBJ2-1; D might be TRBD1 (6 bases). The length of the CDR3 is 18 residues. V was clipped by 0 bases and J by 2 bases, with 17 bases between them. CDR1 is MNHNY and CDR2 is SVGAGI in the germline V gene (reference sequence). In nucleotides, the CDR3 is TGTGCCAGCAGTTACTCGCTTCCTGGGGGCTTCACCTACAATGAGCAGTTCTTC. It yields the protein CASSYSLPGGFTYNEQFF.

This clonotype was counted between two and nine times. V is TRBV6-6 and J is TRBJ2-2; tentatively, D is TRBD2 (5 bases). V lost 2 bases to trimming and J lost 3 bases, with 13 bases between them. The CDR3 loop spans 16 amino acids. Per germline, CDR1 MNHNY and CDR2 SVGAGI (reference sequence). The CDR3 loop reads CASSYAGGQDTGELFF. CDR3 in DNA: TGTGCCAGCAGTTACGCCGGAGGCCAAGACACCGGGGAGCTGTTTTTT.

This clonotype has at least ten counts. The chain links TRBV7-3 to TRBJ1-1; 9 nucleotides agree with TRBD1. CDR1 and CDR2 from the germline V gene are SGHTA and FQGTGA. V dropped 4 bases and J dropped 3; count of bases not matched to a gene: 0. This CDR3 has 13 residues. The CDR3 DNA follows: TGTGCCAGCAGCTGGACAGGGGACACTGAAGCTTTCTTT. Translated, it gives CASSWTGDTEAFF.